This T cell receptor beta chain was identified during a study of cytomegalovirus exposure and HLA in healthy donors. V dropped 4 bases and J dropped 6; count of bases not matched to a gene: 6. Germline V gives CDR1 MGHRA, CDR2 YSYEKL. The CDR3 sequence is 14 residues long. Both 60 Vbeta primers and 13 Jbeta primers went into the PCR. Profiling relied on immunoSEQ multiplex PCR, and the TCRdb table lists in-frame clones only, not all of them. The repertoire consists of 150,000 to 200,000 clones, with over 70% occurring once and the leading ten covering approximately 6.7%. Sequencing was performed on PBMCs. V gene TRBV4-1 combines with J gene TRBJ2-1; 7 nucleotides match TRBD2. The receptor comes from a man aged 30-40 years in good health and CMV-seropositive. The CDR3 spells CASSPGLAVNEQFF. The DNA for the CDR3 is TGCGCCAGCAGCCCGGGGCTAGCGGTCAATGAGCAGTTCTTC.